A single sample gave rise to the 8 T cell receptor beta chains below, sequenced in a study of CD8 T cells in Susac syndrome. Random hexamers were used to reverse transcribe the RNA input (0.5 to 1 ug). One entry per CDR3 protein, called by TCRdb with MiXCR from the immunoSEQ multiplex PCR reads. The sample lists 170,000 or so distinct CDR3 sequences, 85% to 95% occurring once. The sample was CD8+ T cells from PBMCs. All receptors derive from a human donor with multiple sclerosis.

This rearrangement joins TRBV30 to TRBJ2-7; possible D gene TRBD2, 6 bases. CDR3 length: 11 residues. Germline CDR1 reads GTSNPN; CDR2 reads SVGIG (reference sequence). Trimming removed 2 bases at V and 5 bases at J, with 7 bases between. This CDR3 reads CAWSWGDEQYF. DNA for the CDR3: TGTGCCTGGAGTTGGGGGGACGAGCAGTACTTC.

The chain employs TRBV11-2 and TRBJ2-5, with D perhaps matching TRBD1 (5 bases). CDR3 size: 12 residues. Germline V gene data show CDR1 as SGHAT and CDR2 as FQNNGV. V was pared by 6 bases and J by 5 bases, with 10 bases between. The CDR3 nucleotides read TGTGCCAGCAGAACTCCAGGGGAGACCCAGTACTTC. Protein sequence: CASRTPGETQYF.

The chain is built from TRBV15 and TRBJ2-5; D gene ambiguous. Germline assignment: CDR1 LNHNV and CDR2 YYDKDF (reference sequence). Trimming cost V 0 bases and J 10 bases, with 6 bases left between them. The CDR3 totals 11 residues. The CDR3 bases are TGTGCCACCAGCAGAGAAGGTGGCCAGTACTTC. Amino acid sequence: CATSREGGQYF.

The chain is built from TRBV27 and TRBJ1-3; D is unclear. V dropped 8 bases and J dropped 0 bases, with 11 bases sitting between them. The CDR3 contains 14 residues. CDR1 and CDR2 (germline): MNHEY, SMNVEV (reference sequence). The CDR3 DNA follows: TGTGCCAGCCGTTCCTTTGGCTCTGGAAACACCATATATTTT. Its protein is CASRSFGSGNTIYF.

The V gene is TRBV7-9, the J gene TRBJ2-5; D possibly corresponds to TRBD1 (6 bases). Germline lookup yields CDR1 SEHNR and CDR2 FQNEAQ (reference sequence). Trimming took off 3 bases at V and 3 bases at J, with 17 bases between the two ends. This CDR3 has 16 residues. DNA of the CDR3: TGTGCCAGCAGCTTGGGAAGGGACATCGAAGAAGAGACCCAGTACTTC. Amino acids: CASSLGRDIEEETQYF.

The chain recombines TRBV27 with TRBJ2-7; D is perhaps TRBD1 (6 bases). Germline V lookup: CDR1 MNHEY, CDR2 SMNVEV (reference sequence). V was clipped by 2 bases and J by 0 bases, with 11 bases between them. The CDR3 totals 15 residues. The CDR3 sequence: CASSLRGQSSYEQYF. As DNA, the CDR3 is TGTGCCAGCAGTTTACGGGGACAAAGCTCCTACGAGCAGTACTTC.

CDR3 nucleotide sequence: TGTGCCAGCAGCCAGCCCCCGGGCTCTGGGGCCAACGTCCTGACTTTC. It encodes CASSQPPGSGANVLTF. The chain carries TRBV9 and TRBJ2-6; no firm D call. Germline assignment: CDR1 SGDLS and CDR2 YYNGEE. The CDR3 extends over 16 amino acids. Trimming took off 4 bases at V and 0 bases at J, with 11 bases between the two ends.

The chain is built from TRBV5-1 and TRBJ1-2; D is undetermined. Trimming cost V 1 base and J 3 bases, with 13 bases left between them. The CDR3 extends over 15 amino acids. CDR1 and CDR2 from the germline V gene are SGHRS and YFSETQ. CDR3 protein: CASSLYDRLYYGYTF. The CDR3 DNA follows: TGCGCCAGCAGCTTGTACGACCGACTATACTATGGCTACACCTTC.